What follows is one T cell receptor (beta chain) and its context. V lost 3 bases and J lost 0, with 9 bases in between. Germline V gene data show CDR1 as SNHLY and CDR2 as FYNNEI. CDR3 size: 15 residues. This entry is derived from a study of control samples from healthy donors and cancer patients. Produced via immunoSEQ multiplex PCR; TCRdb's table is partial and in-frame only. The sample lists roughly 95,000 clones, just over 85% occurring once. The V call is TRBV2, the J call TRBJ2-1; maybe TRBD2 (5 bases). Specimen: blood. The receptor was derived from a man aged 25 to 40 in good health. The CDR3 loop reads CASSDRGGSYNEQFF. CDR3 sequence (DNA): TGTGCCAGCAGTGACCGCGGAGGCTCCTACAATGAGCAGTTCTTC. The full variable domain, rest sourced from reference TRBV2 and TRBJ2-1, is EPEVTQTPSHQVTQMGQEVILRCVPISNHLYFYWYRQILGQKVEFLVSFYNNEISEKSEIFDDQFSVERPDGSNFTLKIRSTKLEDSAMYFCASSDRGGSYNEQFFGPGTRLTVL.